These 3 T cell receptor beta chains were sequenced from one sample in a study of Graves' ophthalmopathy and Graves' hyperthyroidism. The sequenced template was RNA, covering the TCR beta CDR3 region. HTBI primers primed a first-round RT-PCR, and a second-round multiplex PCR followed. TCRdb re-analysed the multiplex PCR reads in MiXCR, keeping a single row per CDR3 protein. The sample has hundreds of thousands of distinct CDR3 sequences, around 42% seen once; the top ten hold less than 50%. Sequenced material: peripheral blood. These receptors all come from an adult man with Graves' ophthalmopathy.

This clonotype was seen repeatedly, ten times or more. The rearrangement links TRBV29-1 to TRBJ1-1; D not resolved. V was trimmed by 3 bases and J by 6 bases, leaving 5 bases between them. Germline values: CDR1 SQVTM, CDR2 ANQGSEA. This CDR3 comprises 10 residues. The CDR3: CSVDFPEAFF. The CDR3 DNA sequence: TGCAGCGTTGATTTTCCTGAAGCTTTCTTT.

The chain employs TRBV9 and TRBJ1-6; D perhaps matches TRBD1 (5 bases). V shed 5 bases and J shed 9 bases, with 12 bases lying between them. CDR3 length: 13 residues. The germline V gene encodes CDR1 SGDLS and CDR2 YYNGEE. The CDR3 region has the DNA TGTGCCAGCAGTTGGGGGGAGACTTCACCCCTCCACTTT. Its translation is CASSWGETSPLHF.

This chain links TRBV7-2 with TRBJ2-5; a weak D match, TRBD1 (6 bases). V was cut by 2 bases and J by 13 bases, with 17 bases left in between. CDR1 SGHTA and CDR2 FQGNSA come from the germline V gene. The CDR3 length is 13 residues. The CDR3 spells CASSLRIRDTAYF. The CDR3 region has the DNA TGTGCCAGCAGCTTAAGGATCCGGGACACCGCGTACTTC.